This TCR beta chain emerged from a study of molecular identifiers for immune sequencing clone quantification. The table lists this clonotype with many counts. From the PCR reads, TCRdb called clonotypes with MiXCR, one entry per CDR3 protein. Counted here are just under 650,000 distinct CDR3 sequences, about 20% occurring once; the ten biggest clones make up roughly 0.9%. The junction had 16 bases not matched to a gene; V was cut back by 4 bases and J by 5 bases. This CDR3 is 18 amino acids long. CDR1 and CDR2 from the germline V gene are SGHDT and YYEEEE. The specimen was naive CD8+ T cells from blood, with Jurkat cell RNA spiked in. The subset denotes: FACS-sorted CD8+CD4-CCR7+CD45RA+ naive T cells. V and J are TRBV5-6 and TRBJ2-2; 8 nucleotides match TRBD1. This sequence originates from a human donor in good health. Some libraries in this study had Jurkat cell RNA spiked in. The CDR3 bases are TGTGCCAGCAGCGCACGATGGACAGGGCCCCGAACGACCGGGGAGCTGTTTTTT. It yields the protein CASSARWTGPRTTGELFF.